These 3 T cell receptor beta chains originate from one sample sequenced in a study of T cells in Graves' hyperthyroidism and ophthalmopathy. Authors of the study amplified TCR beta CDR3 regions from RNA transcripts. HTBI primers were the set used in a first-round RT-PCR of the TCR CDR3. TCRdb redid the calling of the multiplex PCR reads with MiXCR, one entry per CDR3 protein. The data hold about 400,000 distinct CDR3 sequences, with about an eighth observed a single time. The sample taken for sequencing was blood. All receptors derive from a woman aged 18 to 35 with Graves' hyperthyroidism.

A word on this clonotype: This may come from a read error, since a much larger clone is one base off. This rearrangement joins TRBV5-6 to TRBJ1-2, with TRBD1 identical over 8 bases. The CDR3 is made up of 14 amino acids. The germline V gene encodes CDR1 SGHDT and CDR2 YYEEEE. The CDR3 DNA follows: TGTGCCTGCAGCCCCGGACAGGGAACCTATGGCTACACCTTC. Its translation: CACSPGQGTYGYTF.

At least ten counts were recorded for this clonotype. The genes are TRBV10-3 and TRBJ1-2, with D unresolved. This CDR3 has 13 amino acids. Per germline, CDR1 ENHRY and CDR2 SYGVKD. The V and J ends lost 7 bases and 2 bases respectively, with 11 bases between them. CDR3 amino acids: CAINAAINYGYTF. The CDR3 DNA follows: TGTGCCATCAACGCCGCGATCAACTATGGCTACACCTTC.

This clonotype occurred many times. The chain combines TRBV29-1 with TRBJ2-7, with D perhaps matching TRBD2 (6 bases). Deletions cut 4 bases from V and 13 bases from J, with 17 bases between. The germline gives CDR1 SQVTM, CDR2 ANQGSEA. The CDR3 runs to 11 residues. The CDR3 region is CSVVGLAIRYF. Here the CDR3 DNA reads TGCAGCGTTGTGGGGCTAGCGATCCGATACTTC.